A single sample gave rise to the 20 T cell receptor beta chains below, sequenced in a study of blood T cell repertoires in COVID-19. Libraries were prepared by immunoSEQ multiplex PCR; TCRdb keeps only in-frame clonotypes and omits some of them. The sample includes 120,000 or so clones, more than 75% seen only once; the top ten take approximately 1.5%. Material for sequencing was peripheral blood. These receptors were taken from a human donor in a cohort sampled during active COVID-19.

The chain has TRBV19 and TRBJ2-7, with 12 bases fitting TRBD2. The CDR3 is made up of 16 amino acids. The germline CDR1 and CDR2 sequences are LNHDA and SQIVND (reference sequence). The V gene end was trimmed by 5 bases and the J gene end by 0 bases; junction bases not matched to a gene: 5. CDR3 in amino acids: CASSDPSGRASYEQYF. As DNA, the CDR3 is TGTGCCAGTAGTGACCCTAGCGGGAGGGCCTCCTACGAGCAGTACTTC.

This CDR3 is CASSSTTGQDGEQYF. DNA of the CDR3: TGTGCCAGCAGCTCCACTACCGGACAGGATGGCGAGCAGTACTTC. The V call is TRBV5-6, the J call TRBJ2-7, with 7 bases lining up with TRBD1. The CDR3 is made up of 15 amino acids. Unmatched junction bases numbered 12, after V lost 3 bases and J lost 6 bases. Germline V gene data show CDR1 as SGHDT and CDR2 as YYEEEE.

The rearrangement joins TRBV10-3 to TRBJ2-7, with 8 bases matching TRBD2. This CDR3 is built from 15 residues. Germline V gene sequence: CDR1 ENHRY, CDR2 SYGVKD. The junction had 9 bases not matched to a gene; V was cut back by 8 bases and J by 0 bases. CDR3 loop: CAIAEAGVGSYEQYF. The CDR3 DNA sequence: TGTGCCATCGCCGAAGCGGGAGTCGGCTCCTACGAGCAGTACTTC.

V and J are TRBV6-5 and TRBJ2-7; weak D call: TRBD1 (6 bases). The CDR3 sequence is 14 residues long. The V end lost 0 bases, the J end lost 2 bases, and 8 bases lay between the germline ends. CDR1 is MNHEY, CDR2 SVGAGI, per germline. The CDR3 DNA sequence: TGTGCCAGCAGTTACTCGGGGGCTACCTACGAGCAGTACTTC. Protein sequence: CASSYSGATYEQYF.

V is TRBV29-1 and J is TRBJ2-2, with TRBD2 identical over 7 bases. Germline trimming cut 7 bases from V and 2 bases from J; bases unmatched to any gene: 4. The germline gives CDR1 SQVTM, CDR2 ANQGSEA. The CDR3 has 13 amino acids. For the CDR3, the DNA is TGCAGCGCCCGGGACTACAACACCGGGGAGCTGTTTTTT. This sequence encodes CSARDYNTGELFF.

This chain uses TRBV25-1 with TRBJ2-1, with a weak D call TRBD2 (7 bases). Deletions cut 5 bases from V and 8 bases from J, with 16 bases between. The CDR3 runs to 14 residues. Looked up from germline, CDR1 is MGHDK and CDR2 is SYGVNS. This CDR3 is CASSPRGALDEQFF. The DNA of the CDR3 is TGTGCCAGCAGTCCACGGGGGGCCTTGGATGAGCAGTTCTTC.

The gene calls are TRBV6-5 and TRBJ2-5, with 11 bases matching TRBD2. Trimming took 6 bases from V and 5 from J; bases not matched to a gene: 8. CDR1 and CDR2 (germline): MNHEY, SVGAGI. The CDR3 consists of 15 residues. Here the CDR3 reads CASRIAGGPGETQYF. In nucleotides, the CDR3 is TGTGCCAGCAGAATAGCGGGGGGGCCTGGGGAGACCCAGTACTTC.

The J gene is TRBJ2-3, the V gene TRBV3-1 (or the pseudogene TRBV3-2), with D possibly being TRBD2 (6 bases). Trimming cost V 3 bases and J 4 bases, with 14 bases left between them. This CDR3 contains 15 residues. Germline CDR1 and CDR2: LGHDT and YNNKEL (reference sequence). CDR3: CASSQRLPGADTQYF. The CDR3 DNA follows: TGTGCCAGCAGCCAGAGGCTCCCGGGGGCAGATACGCAGTATTTT.

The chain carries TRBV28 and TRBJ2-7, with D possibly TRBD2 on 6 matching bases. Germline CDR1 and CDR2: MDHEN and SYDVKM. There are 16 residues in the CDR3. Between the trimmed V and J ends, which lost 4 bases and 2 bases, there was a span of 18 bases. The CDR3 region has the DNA TGTGCCAGCAGTTCCCATAGGAGGGAGGCCCCCTACGAGCAGTACTTC. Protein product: CASSSHRREAPYEQYF.

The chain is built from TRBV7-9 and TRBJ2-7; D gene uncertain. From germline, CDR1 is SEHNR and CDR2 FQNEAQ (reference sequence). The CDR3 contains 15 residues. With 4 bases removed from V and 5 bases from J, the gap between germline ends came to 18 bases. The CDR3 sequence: CASSSPPGRRDEQYF. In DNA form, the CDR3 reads TGTGCCAGCAGCTCACCCCCGGGTAGGAGAGACGAGCAGTACTTC.

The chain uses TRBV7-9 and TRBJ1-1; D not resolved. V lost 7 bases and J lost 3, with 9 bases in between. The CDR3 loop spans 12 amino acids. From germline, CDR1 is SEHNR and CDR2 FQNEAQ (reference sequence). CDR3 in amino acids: CASIPADTEAFF. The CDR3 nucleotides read TGTGCCAGCATCCCAGCGGACACTGAAGCTTTCTTT.

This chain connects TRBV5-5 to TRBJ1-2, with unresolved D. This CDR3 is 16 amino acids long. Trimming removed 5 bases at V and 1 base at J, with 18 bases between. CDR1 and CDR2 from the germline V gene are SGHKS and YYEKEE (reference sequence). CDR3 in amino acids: CASSPRSRRDNYGYTF. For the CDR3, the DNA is TGTGCCAGCAGTCCACGGTCCCGACGGGATAACTATGGCTACACCTTC.

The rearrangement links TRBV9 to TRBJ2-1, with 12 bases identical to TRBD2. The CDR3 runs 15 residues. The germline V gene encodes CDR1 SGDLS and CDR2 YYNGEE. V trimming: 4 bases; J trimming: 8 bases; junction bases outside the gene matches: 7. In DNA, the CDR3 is TGTGCCAGCAGCCCCCTAGCGGGGGGGGGCGATGAGCAGTTCTTC. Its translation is CASSPLAGGGDEQFF.

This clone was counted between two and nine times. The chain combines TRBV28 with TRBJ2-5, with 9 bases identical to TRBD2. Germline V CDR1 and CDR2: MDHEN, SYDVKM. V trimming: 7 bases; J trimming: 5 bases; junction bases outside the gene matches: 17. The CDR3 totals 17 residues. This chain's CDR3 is CASNFSVAGDGRETQYF. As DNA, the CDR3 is TGTGCCAGCAACTTTTCGGTAGCGGGAGACGGCCGGGAGACCCAGTACTTC. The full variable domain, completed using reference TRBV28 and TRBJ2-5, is DVKVTQSSRYLVKRTGEKVFLECVQDMDHENMFWYRQDPGLGLRLIYFSYDVKMKEKGDIPEGYSVSREKKERFSLILESASTNQTSMYLCASNFSVAGDGRETQYFGPGTRLLVL.

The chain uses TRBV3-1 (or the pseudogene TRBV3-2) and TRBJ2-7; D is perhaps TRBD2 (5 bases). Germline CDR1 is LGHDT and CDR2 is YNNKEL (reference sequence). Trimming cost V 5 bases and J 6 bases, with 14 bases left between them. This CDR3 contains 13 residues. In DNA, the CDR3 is TGTGCCAGCAGCTCGAGACCCGAGGGCGAGCAGTACTTC. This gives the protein CASSSRPEGEQYF.

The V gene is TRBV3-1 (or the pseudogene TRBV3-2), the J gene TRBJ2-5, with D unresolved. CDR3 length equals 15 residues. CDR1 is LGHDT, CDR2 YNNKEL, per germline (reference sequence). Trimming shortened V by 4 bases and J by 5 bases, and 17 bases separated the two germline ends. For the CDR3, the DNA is TGTGCCAGCAGCCCACGAAATCAGGCTCGGGAGACCCAGTACTTC. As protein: CASSPRNQARETQYF.

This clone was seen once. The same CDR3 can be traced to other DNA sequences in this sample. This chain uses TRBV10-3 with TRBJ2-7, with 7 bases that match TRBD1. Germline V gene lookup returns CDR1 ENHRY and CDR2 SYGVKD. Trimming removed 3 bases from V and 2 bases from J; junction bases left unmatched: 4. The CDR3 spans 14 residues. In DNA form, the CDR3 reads TGTGCCATCAGTGACTTAGGGACAGCCTACGAGCAGTACTTC. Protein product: CAISDLGTAYEQYF.

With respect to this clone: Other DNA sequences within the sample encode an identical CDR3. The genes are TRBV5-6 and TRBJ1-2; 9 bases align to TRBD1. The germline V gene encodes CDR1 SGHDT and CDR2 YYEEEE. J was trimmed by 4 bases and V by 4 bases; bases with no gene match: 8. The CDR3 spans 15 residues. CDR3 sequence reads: CASSPGQGSSYGYTF. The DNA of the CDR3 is TGTGCCAGCAGCCCCGGACAGGGGAGCAGCTATGGCTACACCTTC.

The CDR3 DNA is TGTGCCAGCAGACTACAGACAGGACTTGATGAAAAACTGTTTTTT. As protein: CASRLQTGLDEKLFF. The chain joins TRBV7-8 to TRBJ1-4; TRBD1 might be the D (6 bases). The V gene's germline CDR1 is SGHVS and CDR2 FQNEAQ. This CDR3 is built from 15 residues. The V end was cut by 6 bases, the J end by 6 bases, with 17 bases between.

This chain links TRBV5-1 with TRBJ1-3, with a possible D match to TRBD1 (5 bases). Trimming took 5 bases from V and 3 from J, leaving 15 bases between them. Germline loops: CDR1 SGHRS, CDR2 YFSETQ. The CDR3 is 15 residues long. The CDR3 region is CASRPDVGGGNTIYF. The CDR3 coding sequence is TGCGCCAGCAGACCCGACGTCGGGGGTGGAAACACCATATATTTT.